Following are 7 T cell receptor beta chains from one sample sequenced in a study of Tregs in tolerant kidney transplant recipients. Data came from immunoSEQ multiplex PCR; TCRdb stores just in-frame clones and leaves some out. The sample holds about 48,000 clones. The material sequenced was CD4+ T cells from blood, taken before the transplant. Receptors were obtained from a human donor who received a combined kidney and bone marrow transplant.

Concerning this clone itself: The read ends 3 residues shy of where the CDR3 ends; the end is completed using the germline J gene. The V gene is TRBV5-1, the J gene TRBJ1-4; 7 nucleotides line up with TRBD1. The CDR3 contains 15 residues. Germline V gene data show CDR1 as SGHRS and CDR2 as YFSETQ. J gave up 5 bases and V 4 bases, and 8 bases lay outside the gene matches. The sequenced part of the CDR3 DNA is TGCGCCAGCAGCCCAACCGGGACAGAGAATGAAAAA. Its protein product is CASSPTGTENEK. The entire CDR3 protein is CASSPTGTENEKLFF.

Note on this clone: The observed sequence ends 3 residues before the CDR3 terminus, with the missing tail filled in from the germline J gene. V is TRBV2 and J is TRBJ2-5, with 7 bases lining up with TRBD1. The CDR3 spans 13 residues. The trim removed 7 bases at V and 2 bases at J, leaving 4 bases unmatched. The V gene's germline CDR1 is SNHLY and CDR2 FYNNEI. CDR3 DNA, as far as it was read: TGTGCCAGCAATACGGGACAGCAAGAGACC. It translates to CASNTGQQET. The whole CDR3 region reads CASNTGQQETQYF.

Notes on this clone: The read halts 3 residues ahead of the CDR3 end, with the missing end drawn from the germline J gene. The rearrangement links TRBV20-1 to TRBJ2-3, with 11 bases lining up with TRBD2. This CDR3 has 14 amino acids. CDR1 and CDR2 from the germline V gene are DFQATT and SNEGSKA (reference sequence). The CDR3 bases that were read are TGCAGTGCTCCCACTAGCGGGAGAGGTGGGACG. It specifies CSAPTSGRGGT. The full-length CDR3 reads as CSAPTSGRGGTQYF.

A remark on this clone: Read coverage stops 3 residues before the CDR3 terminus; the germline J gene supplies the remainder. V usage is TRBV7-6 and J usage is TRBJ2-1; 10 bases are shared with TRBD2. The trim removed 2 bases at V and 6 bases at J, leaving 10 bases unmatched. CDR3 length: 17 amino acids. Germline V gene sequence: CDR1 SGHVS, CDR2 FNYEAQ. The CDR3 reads CASSLRQASGSRNEQFF. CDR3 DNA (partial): TGTGCCAGCAGCTTAAGGCAGGCTAGCGGGAGTCGCAATGAG.

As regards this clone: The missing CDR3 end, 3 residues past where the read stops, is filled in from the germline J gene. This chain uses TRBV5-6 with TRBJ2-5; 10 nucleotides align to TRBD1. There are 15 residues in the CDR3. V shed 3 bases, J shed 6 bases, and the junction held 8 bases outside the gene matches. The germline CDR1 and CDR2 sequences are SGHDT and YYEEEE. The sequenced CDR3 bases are TGTGCCAGCAGCTCTGACAGGGGGCGCGTGAAGACC. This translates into CASSSDRGRVKT. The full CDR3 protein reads CASSSDRGRVKTQYF.

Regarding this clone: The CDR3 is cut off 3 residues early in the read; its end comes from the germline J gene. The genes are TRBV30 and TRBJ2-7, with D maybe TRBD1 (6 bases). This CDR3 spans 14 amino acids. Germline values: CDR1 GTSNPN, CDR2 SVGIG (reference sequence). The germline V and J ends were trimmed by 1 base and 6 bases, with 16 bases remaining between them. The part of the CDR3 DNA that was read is TGTGCCTGGAGTGCGTGGACAGAAGGTGGCGAG. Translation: CAWSAWTEGGE. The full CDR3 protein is CAWSAWTEGGEQYF.

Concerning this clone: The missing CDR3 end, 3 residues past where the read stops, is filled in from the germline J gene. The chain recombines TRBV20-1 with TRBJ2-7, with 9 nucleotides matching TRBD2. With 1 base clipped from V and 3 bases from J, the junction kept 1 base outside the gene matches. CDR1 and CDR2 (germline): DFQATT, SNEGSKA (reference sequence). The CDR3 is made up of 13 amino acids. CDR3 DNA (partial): TGCAGTGCTAGAGCTAGCGGGGTCTACGAG. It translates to CSARASGVYE. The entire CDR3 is CSARASGVYEQYF.